Below are 6 T cell receptor beta chains sequenced from a single sample in a study of blood T cells in healthy people across ages. A second PCR, run for about 6 to 11 cycles, used a sample-barcoded 5' primer plus a J-beta primer mix. Each CDR3 protein gets one entry after TCRdb re-called the 5' RACE reads with MiXCR. This table has fewer than 900,000 distinct CDR3 sequences, about 42% appearing once. What was sequenced was blood. These receptors all stem from a woman in her sixties or seventies in good health.

This clonotype was recorded many times. V usage is TRBV6-2 or TRBV6-3 and J usage is TRBJ2-1, with D possibly being TRBD2 (6 bases). This CDR3 contains 13 residues. The germline V gene encodes CDR1 MNHEY and CDR2 SVGEGT. Trimming pared 6 bases from V and 8 bases from J, leaving 14 bases between. The CDR3 nucleotides are TGTGCCAGCAGCCGGACTATGGGCCATGAGCAGTTCTTC. This gives the protein CASSRTMGHEQFF.

This clonotype turned up a few times. V and J are TRBV7-9 and TRBJ2-7; tentatively, D is TRBD2 (6 bases). Per the germline V gene, CDR1 is SEHNR and CDR2 is FQNEAQ (reference sequence). V was pared by 5 bases and J by 5 bases, with 16 bases between. CDR3 size: 14 residues. This CDR3 reads CASSPPRGANEQYF. CDR3 bases: TGTGCCAGCAGCCCTCCGCGGGGCGCGAACGAGCAGTACTTC.

In this sample, this clonotype turned up once. The chain has TRBV6-6 and TRBJ2-1; 7 bases are shared with TRBD1. Per germline, CDR1 MNHNY and CDR2 SVGAGI (reference sequence). The CDR3 length is 16 residues. Germline trimming cut 0 bases from V and 6 bases from J; bases unmatched to any gene: 8. CDR3 sequence: CASSYSKGQGVNEQFF. The CDR3, as DNA: TGTGCCAGCAGTTACTCGAAAGGCCAGGGGGTCAATGAGCAGTTCTTC.

This clonotype was detected a few times. The chain joins TRBV6-2 or TRBV6-3 to TRBJ2-3; 14 bases align to TRBD2. This CDR3 comprises 19 residues. Germline V gives CDR1 MNHEY, CDR2 SVGEGT. Unmatched junction bases numbered 10, after V lost 5 bases and J lost 0 bases. CDR3 loop: CASSAWTSGGFTSTDTQYF. CDR3 sequence (DNA): TGTGCCAGCAGTGCCTGGACTAGCGGGGGGTTTACTAGCACAGATACGCAGTATTTT.

The chain uses TRBV7-2 and TRBJ1-5; 9 bases fit TRBD1. V lost 8 bases, J lost 7 bases, and 18 bases stayed unmatched. The CDR3 totals 17 residues. Germline V CDR1 and CDR2: SGHTA, FQGNSA. The CDR3 sequence is CASGPQRLGQGQQPQHF. The DNA of the CDR3 is TGTGCCAGCGGCCCCCAAAGACTGGGACAGGGCCAACAGCCCCAGCATTTT.

The chain links TRBV20-1 to TRBJ2-3; weak D call: TRBD2 (6 bases). Germline CDR1 is DFQATT and CDR2 is SNEGSKA (reference sequence). The CDR3 runs to 11 residues. CDR3 coding DNA: TGCCGATGGGACTGGATAGATACGCAGTATTTT. Its protein is CRWDWIDTQYF.